A single sample is the source of the 21 T cell receptor beta chains below, sequenced in a study of shared clonotypes between healthy human individuals. Clones were read by immunoSEQ multiplex PCR, and TCRdb kept only the in-frame ones, dropping some. The sample holds about a million clones, around four fifths seen once. The specimen was memory CD4+ T cells sorted from blood. The subset is: CD45RA-negative fraction. The receptors stem from a man aged 18 to 29 in good health.

The V gene is TRBV5-1, the J gene TRBJ2-2; 11 bases are shared with TRBD2. CDR1 is SGHRS, CDR2 YFSETQ, per germline. V trimming: 2 bases; J trimming: 7 bases; junction bases outside the gene matches: 7. The CDR3 covers 16 residues. The CDR3 DNA reads as TGCGCCAGCAGCTTTACCGGGACTAGCGGTAACGGGGAGCTGTTTTTT. Translated: CASSFTGTSGNGELFF. Full variable domain (rest looked up from reference TRBV5-1 and TRBJ2-2): KAGVTQTPRYLIKTRGQQVTLSCSPISGHRSVSWYQQTPGQGLQFLFEYFSETQRNKGNFPGRFSGRQFSNSRSEMNVSTLELGDSALYLCASSFTGTSGNGELFFGEGSRLTVL.

The chain joins TRBV19 to TRBJ1-4; D not certain. The CDR3 spans 13 residues. Germline CDR1 and CDR2: LNHDA and SQIVND (reference sequence). V gave up 4 bases and J gave up 6 bases, with 9 bases separating them. CDR3 nucleotide sequence: TGTGCCAGTAGTAGGATGGGCTATGAAAAACTGTTTTTT. It translates to CASSRMGYEKLFF.

The rearrangement uses TRBV6-6 and TRBJ1-2, with TRBD1 as a possible D gene (5 bases). The CDR3 consists of 13 residues. V gave up 5 bases and J gave up 8 bases, with 15 bases separating them. Per the germline V gene, CDR1 is MNHNY and CDR2 is SVGAGI (reference sequence). DNA for the CDR3: TGTGCCAGCAGTCTTATAGGGGAGGGCGGCTACACCTTC. This sequence encodes CASSLIGEGGYTF.

This rearrangement joins TRBV6-6 to TRBJ1-2; TRBD1 agrees at 9 bases. From germline, CDR1 is MNHNY and CDR2 SVGAGI (reference sequence). The CDR3 covers 15 residues. Trimming cost V 6 bases and J 8 bases; bases outside gene matches: 13. CDR3 nucleotide sequence: TGTGCCAGCAGGGATCCGGGACAGGGTCCTCAAGGCTACACCTTC. Protein product: CASRDPGQGPQGYTF.

The chain has TRBV2 and TRBJ1-1; 7 bases map to TRBD1. The CDR3 consists of 14 residues. Trimming cost V 10 bases and J 5 bases; bases outside gene matches: 13. Germline-derived CDR1 and CDR2 are SNHLY and FYNNEI. As DNA, the CDR3 is TGTGCCACCCGAGGGATACAGGGGCGGACTGAAGCTTTCTTT. It yields the protein CATRGIQGRTEAFF. Complete variable domain (other parts from reference TRBV2 and TRBJ1-1): EPEVTQTPSHQVTQMGQEVILRCVPISNHLYFYWYRQILGQKVEFLVSFYNNEISEKSEIFDDQFSVERPDGSNFTLKIRSTKLEDSAMYFCATRGIQGRTEAFFGQGTRLTVV.

J is TRBJ1-2 and V is TRBV4-3, with TRBD1 as a possible D gene (6 bases). V lost 2 bases to trimming and J lost 2 bases, with 15 bases between them. The CDR3 loop spans 16 amino acids. CDR1 is LGHNA and CDR2 is YSLEER in the germline V gene. The CDR3 protein is CASSQPATGVNYGYTF. The CDR3 nucleotides are TGCGCCAGCAGCCAACCCGCGACAGGAGTGAACTATGGCTACACCTTC.

The rearrangement uses TRBV5-1 and TRBJ1-1; the D is unclear. CDR1 and CDR2 (germline): SGHRS, YFSETQ. The CDR3 totals 18 residues. Trimming left V 6 bases short and J 2 bases short, with 26 bases between. The CDR3 loop is CASKEGTNYPPGNTEAFF. The CDR3 DNA follows: TGCGCCAGCAAGGAGGGAACGAACTACCCTCCTGGAAACACTGAAGCTTTCTTT.

V and J are TRBV5-4 and TRBJ2-7, with D possibly TRBD2 on 6 matching bases. This CDR3 is 15 amino acids long. Germline V CDR1 and CDR2: SGHNT, YYREEE (reference sequence). V was cut by 3 bases and J by 0 bases, with 13 bases left in between. The CDR3 loop reads CASSSGGAFSYEQYF. CDR3 nucleotides: TGTGCCAGCAGCTCCGGAGGGGCTTTCTCCTACGAGCAGTACTTC.

The chain is built from TRBV7-3 and TRBJ1-3; D not resolved. The CDR3 is 13 residues long. From germline, CDR1 is SGHTA and CDR2 FQGTGA. V was trimmed by 4 bases and J by 9 bases, leaving 13 bases between them. The CDR3 nucleotides are TGTGCCAGCAGCTCAGGACCCGTCGGCACCATATATTTT. Translating gives CASSSGPVGTIYF. Looking up the rest from reference TRBV7-3 and TRBJ1-3 gives the full variable domain: GAGVSQTPSNKVTEKGKYVELRCDPISGHTALYWYRQSLGQGPEFLIYFQGTGAADDSGLPNDRFFAVRPEGSVSTLKIQRTERGDSAVYLCASSSGPVGTIYFGEGSWLTVV.

The chain has TRBV11-2 and TRBJ2-7, with a weak D call TRBD2 (5 bases). The CDR3 totals 17 residues. V lost 5 bases to trimming and J lost 0 bases, with 20 bases between them. The germline gives CDR1 SGHAT, CDR2 FQNNGV. CDR3 residues: CASSLRPGSTFSYEQYF. The CDR3 DNA sequence: TGTGCCAGCAGCCTCCGACCGGGATCTACTTTCTCCTACGAGCAGTACTTC.

The rearrangement joins TRBV21-1 to TRBJ2-3; the table's D call, TRBD2, has no DNA check behind it. TRBV21-1 is a known pseudogene. The CDR3 is 22 residues long. Written as DNA, the CDR3 is TGTGCCAGCAGCAAAGGGGGGACTAGCGGGAGGGCCTCCCGCGTCAGCACAGATACGCAGTATTTT. Translating it yields CASSKGGTSGRASRVSTDTQYF.

In nucleotides, the CDR3 is TGTGCCAGCAGCGTAGGGGGGAGCGAGCAGTACTTC. Translated, it gives CASSVGGSEQYF. The rearrangement uses TRBV9 and TRBJ2-7; D assignment may be TRBD1 or TRBD2 (5 bases each). CDR1 and CDR2 from the germline V gene are SGDLS and YYNGEE. The CDR3 runs to 12 residues. The V gene lost 0 bases and the J gene lost 6 bases, with 7 bases spanning the gap.

As concerns this clone: The same CDR3 can be traced to other DNA sequences in this sample. V and J are TRBV5-1 and TRBJ2-6; D not resolved. Germline CDR1 reads SGHRS; CDR2 reads YFSETQ. V was cut by 3 bases and J by 0 bases, with 7 bases left in between. This CDR3 comprises 15 residues. For the CDR3, the DNA is TGCGCCAGCAGCTCGGACGGCTCTGGGGCCAACGTCCTGACTTTC. Translation gives CASSSDGSGANVLTF.

On this clone itself: This specimen includes other DNA sequences encoding the same CDR3. The chain recombines TRBV7-2 with TRBJ2-2; no clear D gene. Germline V gives CDR1 SGHTA, CDR2 FQGNSA. This CDR3 contains 13 residues. The V and J ends lost 0 bases and 3 bases respectively, with 2 bases between them. CDR3 nucleotides: TGTGCCAGCAGCTTAGCTTACACCGGGGAGCTGTTTTTT. Protein sequence: CASSLAYTGELFF.

Only a few counts were recorded for this clone. The chain links TRBV6-1 to TRBJ1-4; D gene unclear. This CDR3 has 14 residues. CDR1 is MNHNS and CDR2 is SASEGT in the germline V gene. V lost 0 bases and J lost 7, with 9 bases in between. In DNA, the CDR3 is TGTGCCAGCAGTGAAGCCCCTAGACTTGAAAAACTGTTTTTT. This encodes CASSEAPRLEKLFF.

This chain joins TRBV19 and TRBJ1-4; no definite D call. CDR1 LNHDA and CDR2 SQIVND come from the germline V gene (reference sequence). CDR3 length: 15 amino acids. V lost 6 bases to trimming and J lost 0 bases, with 11 bases between them. The DNA for the CDR3 is TGTGCCAGTAGGCTCACAGCCGCAACTAATGAAAAACTGTTTTTT. Residues: CASRLTAATNEKLFF.

The chain links TRBV7-8 to TRBJ2-1, with a possible D match to TRBD2 (6 bases). The CDR3 runs to 16 residues. CDR1 SGHVS and CDR2 FQNEAQ come from the germline V gene. V lost 5 bases to trimming and J lost 6 bases, with 20 bases between them. For the CDR3, the DNA is TGTGCCAGCAGCGGCTGGGCCGGGGATAGCGGCAATGAGCAGTTCTTC. As protein: CASSGWAGDSGNEQFF.

J is TRBJ1-1 and V is TRBV30, with a tentative D call TRBD1 (6 bases). The CDR3 is 13 amino acids. Trimming shortened V by 8 bases and J by 5 bases, and 18 bases separated the two germline ends. Germline CDR1 reads GTSNPN; CDR2 reads SVGIG (reference sequence). The CDR3 protein is CAGSMDSGTEAFF. In nucleotides, the CDR3 is TGTGCCGGAAGTATGGACAGCGGGACTGAAGCTTTCTTT.

CDR3 sequence: CASSRPQGARYEQYF. Written as DNA, the CDR3 is TGTGCCAGCAGCCGGCCACAGGGGGCAAGGTACGAGCAGTACTTC. This sequence joins TRBV5-6 and TRBJ2-7, with 9 bases that match TRBD1. CDR3 length: 15 residues. In germline, CDR1 is SGHDT, CDR2 YYEEEE. V lost 4 bases, J lost 4 bases, and 9 bases stayed unmatched.

This clone came up a few times. The rearrangement joins TRBV7-9 to TRBJ2-2; D is unresolved. Germline assignment: CDR1 SEHNR and CDR2 FQNEAQ (reference sequence). This CDR3 spans 14 amino acids. The V end was cut by 4 bases, the J end by 8 bases, with 14 bases between. The CDR3 spells CASSSPASVGELFF. The CDR3 nucleotides read TGTGCCAGCAGCTCACCCGCTTCGGTAGGGGAGCTGTTTTTT.

The chain recombines TRBV2 with TRBJ1-1; D remains unclear. Germline CDR1 SNHLY, CDR2 FYNNEI. CDR3 length equals 11 residues. V lost 2 bases to trimming and J lost 13 bases, with 11 bases between them. The CDR3 DNA reads TGTGCCAGCAGTGAACAGGTCGGGATTTTCTTT. This sequence encodes CASSEQVGIFF.